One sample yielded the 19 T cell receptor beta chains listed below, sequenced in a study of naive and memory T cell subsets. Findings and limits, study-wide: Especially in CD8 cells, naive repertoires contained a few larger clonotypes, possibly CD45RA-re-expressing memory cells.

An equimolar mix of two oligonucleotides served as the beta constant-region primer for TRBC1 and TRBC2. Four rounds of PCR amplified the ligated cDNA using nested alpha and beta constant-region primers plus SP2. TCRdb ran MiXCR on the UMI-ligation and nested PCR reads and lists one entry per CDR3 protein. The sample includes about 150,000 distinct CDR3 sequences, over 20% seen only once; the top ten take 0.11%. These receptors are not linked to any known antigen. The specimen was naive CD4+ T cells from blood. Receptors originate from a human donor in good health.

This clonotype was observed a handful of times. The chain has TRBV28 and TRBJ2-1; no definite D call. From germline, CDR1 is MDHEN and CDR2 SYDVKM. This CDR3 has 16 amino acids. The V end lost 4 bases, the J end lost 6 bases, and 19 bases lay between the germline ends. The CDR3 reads CASSSTIVPVRNEQFF. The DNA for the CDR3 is TGTGCCAGCAGTTCGACCATCGTACCGGTACGCAATGAGCAGTTCTTC. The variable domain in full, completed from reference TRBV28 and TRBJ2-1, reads DVKVTQSSRYLVKRTGEKVFLECVQDMDHENMFWYRQDPGLGLRLIYFSYDVKMKEKGDIPEGYSVSREKKERFSLILESASTNQTSMYLCASSSTIVPVRNEQFFGPGTRLTVL.

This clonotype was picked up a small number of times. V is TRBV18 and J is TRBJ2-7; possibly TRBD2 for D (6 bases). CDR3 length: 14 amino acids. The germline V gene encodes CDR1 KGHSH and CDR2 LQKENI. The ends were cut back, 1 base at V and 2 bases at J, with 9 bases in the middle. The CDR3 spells CASSPLGGTYEQYF. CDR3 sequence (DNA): TGTGCCAGCTCACCACTTGGCGGGACCTACGAGCAGTACTTC.

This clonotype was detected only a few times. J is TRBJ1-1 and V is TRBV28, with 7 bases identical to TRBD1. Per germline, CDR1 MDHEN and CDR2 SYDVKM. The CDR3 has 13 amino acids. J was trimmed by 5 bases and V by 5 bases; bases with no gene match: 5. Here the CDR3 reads CASSDRVVTEAFF. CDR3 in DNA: TGTGCCAGCAGTGACAGGGTAGTTACTGAAGCTTTCTTT.

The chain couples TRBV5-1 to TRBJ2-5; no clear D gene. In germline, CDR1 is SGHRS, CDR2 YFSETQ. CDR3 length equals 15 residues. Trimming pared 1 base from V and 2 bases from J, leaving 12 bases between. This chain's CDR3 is CASSLFDVKQETQYF. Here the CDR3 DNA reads TGCGCCAGCAGCTTGTTTGACGTAAAGCAAGAGACCCAGTACTTC.

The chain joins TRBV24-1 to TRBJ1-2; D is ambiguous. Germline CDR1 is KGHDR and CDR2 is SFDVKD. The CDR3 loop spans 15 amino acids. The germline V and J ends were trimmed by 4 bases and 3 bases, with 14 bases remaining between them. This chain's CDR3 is CATSDPAGSDYGYTF. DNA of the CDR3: TGTGCCACCAGTGACCCCGCGGGGTCTGACTATGGCTACACCTTC.

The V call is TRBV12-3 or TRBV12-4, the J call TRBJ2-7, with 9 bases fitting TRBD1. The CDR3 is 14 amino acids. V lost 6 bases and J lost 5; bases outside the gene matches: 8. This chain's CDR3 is CASSSRDRVHEQYF. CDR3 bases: TGTGCCAGCAGCTCCCGGGACAGGGTCCACGAGCAGTACTTC.

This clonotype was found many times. CDR3 bases: TGTGCCAGTAGTAGGAGACTAGCGGGAGGGAACAATGAGCAGTTCTTC. Its protein product is CASSRRLAGGNNEQFF. The V and J genes are TRBV19 and TRBJ2-1; TRBD2 agrees at 14 bases. Germline lookup yields CDR1 LNHDA and CDR2 SQIVND (reference sequence). CDR3 length: 16 residues. V shed 4 bases and J 5 bases; nucleotides not matched to a gene: 4.

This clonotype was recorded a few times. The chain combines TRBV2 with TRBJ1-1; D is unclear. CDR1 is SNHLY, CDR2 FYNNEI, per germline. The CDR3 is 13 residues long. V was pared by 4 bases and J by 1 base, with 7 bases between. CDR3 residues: CASSVEENTEAFF. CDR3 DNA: TGTGCCAGCAGTGTAGAAGAGAACACTGAAGCTTTCTTT.

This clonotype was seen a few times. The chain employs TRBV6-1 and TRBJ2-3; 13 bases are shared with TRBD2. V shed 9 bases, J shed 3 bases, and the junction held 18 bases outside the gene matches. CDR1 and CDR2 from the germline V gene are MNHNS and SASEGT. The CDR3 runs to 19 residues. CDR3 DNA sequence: TGTGCCAGAGCAAGGGGCGTCGGGACTAGCGGGATCTGGACAGATACGCAGTATTTT. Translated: CARARGVGTSGIWTDTQYF.

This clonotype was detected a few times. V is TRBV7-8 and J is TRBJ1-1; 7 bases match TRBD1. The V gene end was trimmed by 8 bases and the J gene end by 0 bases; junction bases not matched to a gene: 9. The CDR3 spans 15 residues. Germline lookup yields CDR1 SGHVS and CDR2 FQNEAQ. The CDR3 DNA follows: TGTGCCAGCGCGGAGAGGGGGCTAGTGAACACTGAAGCTTTCTTT. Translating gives CASAERGLVNTEAFF. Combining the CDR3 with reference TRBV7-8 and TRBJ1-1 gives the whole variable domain GAGVSQSPRYKVAKRGQDVALRCDPISGHVSLFWYQQALGQGPEFLTYFQNEAQLDKSGLPSDRFFAERPEGSVSTLKIQRTQQEDSAVYLCASAERGLVNTEAFFGQGTRLTVV.

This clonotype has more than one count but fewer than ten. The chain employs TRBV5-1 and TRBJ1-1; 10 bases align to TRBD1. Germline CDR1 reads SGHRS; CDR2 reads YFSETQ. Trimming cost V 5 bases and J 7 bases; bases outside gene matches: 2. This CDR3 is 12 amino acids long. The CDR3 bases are TGCGCCAGCAGAAGGACAGGGGGTGAAGCTTTCTTT. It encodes CASRRTGGEAFF.

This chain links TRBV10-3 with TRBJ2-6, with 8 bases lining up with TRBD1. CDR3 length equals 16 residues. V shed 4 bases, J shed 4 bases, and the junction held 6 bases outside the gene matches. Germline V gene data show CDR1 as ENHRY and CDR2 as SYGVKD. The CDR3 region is CAISAGQVLGANVLTF. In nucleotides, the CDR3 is TGTGCCATCAGTGCGGGACAGGTGTTAGGGGCCAACGTCCTGACTTTC.

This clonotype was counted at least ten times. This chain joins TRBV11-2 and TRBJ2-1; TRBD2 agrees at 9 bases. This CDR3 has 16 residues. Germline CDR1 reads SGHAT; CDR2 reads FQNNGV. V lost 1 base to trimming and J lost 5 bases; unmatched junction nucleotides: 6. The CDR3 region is CASSLGLAGAHNEQFF. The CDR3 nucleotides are TGTGCCAGCAGCTTAGGATTAGCGGGAGCCCACAATGAGCAGTTCTTC. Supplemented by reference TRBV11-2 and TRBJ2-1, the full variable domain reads EAGVAQSPRYKIIEKRQSVAFWCNPISGHATLYWYQQILGQGPKLLIQFQNNGVVDDSQLPKDRFSAERLKGVDSTLKIQPAKLEDSAVYLCASSLGLAGAHNEQFFGPGTRLTVL.

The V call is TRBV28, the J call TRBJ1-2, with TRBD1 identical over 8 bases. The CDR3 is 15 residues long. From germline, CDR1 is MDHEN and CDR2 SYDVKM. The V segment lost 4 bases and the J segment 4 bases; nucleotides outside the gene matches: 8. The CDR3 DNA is TGTGCCAGCAGTTACCAGGGGGCTAACCCCTATGGCTACACCTTC. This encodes CASSYQGANPYGYTF.

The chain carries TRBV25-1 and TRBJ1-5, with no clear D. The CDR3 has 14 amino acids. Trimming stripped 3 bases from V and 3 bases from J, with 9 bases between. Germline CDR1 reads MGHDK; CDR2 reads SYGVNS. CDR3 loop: CASSEPGLNQPQHF. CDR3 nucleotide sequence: TGTGCCAGCAGTGAGCCAGGCCTCAATCAGCCCCAGCATTTT.

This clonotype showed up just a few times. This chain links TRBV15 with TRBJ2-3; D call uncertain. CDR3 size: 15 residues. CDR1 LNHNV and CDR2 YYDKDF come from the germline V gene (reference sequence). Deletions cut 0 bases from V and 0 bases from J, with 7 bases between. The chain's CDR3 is CATSREWASTDTQYF. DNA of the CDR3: TGTGCCACCAGCAGAGAGTGGGCGAGCACAGATACGCAGTATTTT. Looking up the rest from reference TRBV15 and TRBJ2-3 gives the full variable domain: DAMVIQNPRYQVTQFGKPVTLSCSQTLNHNVMYWYQQKSSQAPKLLFHYYDKDFNNEADTPDNFQSRRPNTSFCFLDIRSPGLGDTAMYLCATSREWASTDTQYFGPGTRLTVL.

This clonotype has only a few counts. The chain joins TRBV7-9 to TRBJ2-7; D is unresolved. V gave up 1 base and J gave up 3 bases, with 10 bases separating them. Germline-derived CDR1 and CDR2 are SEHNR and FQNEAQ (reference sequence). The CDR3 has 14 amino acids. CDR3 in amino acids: CASSLGAVNYEQYF. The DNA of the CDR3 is TGTGCCAGCAGCTTAGGGGCCGTAAACTACGAGCAGTACTTC.

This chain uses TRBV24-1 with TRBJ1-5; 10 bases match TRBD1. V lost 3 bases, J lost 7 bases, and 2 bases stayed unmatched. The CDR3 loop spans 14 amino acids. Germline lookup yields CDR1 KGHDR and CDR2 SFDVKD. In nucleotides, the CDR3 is TGTGCCACCAGTGATAGGACAGGGGGGCAGCCCCAGCATTTT. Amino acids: CATSDRTGGQPQHF.

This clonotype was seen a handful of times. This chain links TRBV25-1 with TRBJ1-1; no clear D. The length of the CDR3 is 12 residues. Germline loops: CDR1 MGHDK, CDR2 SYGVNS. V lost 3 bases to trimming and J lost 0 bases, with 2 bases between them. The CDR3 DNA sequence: TGTGCCAGCAGTGATTTGAACACTGAAGCTTTCTTT. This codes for CASSDLNTEAFF.